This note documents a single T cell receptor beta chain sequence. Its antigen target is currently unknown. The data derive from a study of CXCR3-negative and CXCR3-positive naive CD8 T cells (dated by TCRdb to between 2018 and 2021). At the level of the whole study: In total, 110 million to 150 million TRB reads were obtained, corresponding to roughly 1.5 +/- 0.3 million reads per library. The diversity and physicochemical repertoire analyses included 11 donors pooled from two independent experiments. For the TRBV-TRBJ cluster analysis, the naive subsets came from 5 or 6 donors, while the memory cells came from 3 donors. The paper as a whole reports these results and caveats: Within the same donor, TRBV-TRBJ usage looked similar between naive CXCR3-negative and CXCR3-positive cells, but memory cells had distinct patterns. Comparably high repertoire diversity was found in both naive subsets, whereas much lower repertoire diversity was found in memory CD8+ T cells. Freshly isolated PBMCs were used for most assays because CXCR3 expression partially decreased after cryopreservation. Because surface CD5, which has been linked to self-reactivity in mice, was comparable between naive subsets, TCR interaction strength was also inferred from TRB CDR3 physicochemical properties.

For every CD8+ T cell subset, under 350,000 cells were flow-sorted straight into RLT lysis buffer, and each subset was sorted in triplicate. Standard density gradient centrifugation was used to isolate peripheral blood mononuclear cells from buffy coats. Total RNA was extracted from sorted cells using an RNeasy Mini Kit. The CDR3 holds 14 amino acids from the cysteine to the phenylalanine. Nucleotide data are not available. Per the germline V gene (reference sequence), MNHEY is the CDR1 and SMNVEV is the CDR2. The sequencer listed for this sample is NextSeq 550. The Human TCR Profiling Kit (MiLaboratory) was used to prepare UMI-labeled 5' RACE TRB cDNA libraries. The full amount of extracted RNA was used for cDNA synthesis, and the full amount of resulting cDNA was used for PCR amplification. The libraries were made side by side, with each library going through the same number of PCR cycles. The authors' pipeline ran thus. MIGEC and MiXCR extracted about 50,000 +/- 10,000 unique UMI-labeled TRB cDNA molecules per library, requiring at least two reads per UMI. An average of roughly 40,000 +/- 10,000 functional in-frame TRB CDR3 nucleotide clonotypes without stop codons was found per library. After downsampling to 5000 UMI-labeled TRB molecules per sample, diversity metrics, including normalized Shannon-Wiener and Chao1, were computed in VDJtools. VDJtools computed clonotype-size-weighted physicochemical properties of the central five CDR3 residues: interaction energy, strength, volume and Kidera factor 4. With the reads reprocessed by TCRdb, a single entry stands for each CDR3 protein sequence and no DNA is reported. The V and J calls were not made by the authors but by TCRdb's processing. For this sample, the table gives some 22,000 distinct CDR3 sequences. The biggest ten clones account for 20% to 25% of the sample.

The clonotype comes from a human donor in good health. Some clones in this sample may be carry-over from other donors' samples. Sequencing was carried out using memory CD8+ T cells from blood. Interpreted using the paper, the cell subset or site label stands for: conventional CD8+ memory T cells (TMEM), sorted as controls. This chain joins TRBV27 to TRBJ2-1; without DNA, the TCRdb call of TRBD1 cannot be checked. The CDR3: CASSFPGGGDEQFF.